The T cell receptor (beta chain) described here comes from a study of Ad26.COV2.S vaccination and SARS-CoV-2 variants. Whole-study context: Donor joined the COV1001 Ad26.COV2.S trial arm. General study findings and limits: Vaccinees showed greater spike-specific TCR breadth than placebo recipients. Comparability of non-spike TCR breadth was observed across vaccine and placebo recipients.

The CDR3 loop spans 13 amino acids. Germline loops: CDR1 GTSNPN, CDR2 SVGIG (reference sequence). Trimming took 4 bases from V and 5 from J, leaving 12 bases between them. Turning to this clone: Its antigen remains unknown.

This table comes from immunoSEQ multiplex PCR, and its TCRdb copy is limited to in-frame clones, with some not included. The table shows about 680,000 clones, with around 90% occurring only once. Treatment here: around 19 received Ad26.COV2.S at low or high dose, single or two shots; several received placebo; per-sample allocation not given. Day 63 following the first vaccine or placebo injection was when the samples were taken. The sample was peripheral blood, taken in a trial of Ad26.COV2.S vaccine versus placebo. This chain joins TRBV30 and TRBJ1-5; unclear D gene. This receptor was obtained from a person between 18 and 65 years old who received the Ad26.COV2.S COVID-19 vaccine or a placebo. CDR3 residues: CAWTSTRDQPQHF. DNA for the CDR3: TGTGCCTGGACTAGCACAAGGGATCAGCCCCAGCATTTT.